The source of this T cell receptor (beta chain) is a study of T cells after yellow fever vaccination. Production of TCR cDNA was by 5'RACE template switching, which also added a universal primer site and UMIs. TCRdb re-analysed the 5' RACE reads in MiXCR, keeping a single row per CDR3 protein. The sample holds a few hundred thousand distinct CDR3 sequences; around 17% are singletons and the top ten take 15% to 20%. To note about this clonotype: Antigen unknown.

The CDR3 runs 13 residues. The ends were cut back, 6 bases at V and 0 bases at J, with 7 bases in the middle. The germline gives CDR1 ENHRY, CDR2 SYGVKD. Study-wide points: Among all clonotypes, a small share was observed in both CD4 and CD8 compartments. Most primary-vaccination clones reappeared after the booster (more than 95% CD4, approximately 88% CD8). Peaking on day 5 versus 15, the secondary response was faster but weaker.

The specimen comprised PBMCs, sampled less than 6 days after the first yellow fever vaccination. The chain employs TRBV10-3 and TRBJ2-3, with a possible D match to TRBD1 (6 bases). The receptor's source is a man younger than 35 who received the YFV17D yellow fever vaccine. CDR3 nucleotide sequence: TGTGCCATCAGACAGGGAAGCACAGATACGCAGTATTTT. It yields the protein CAIRQGSTDTQYF.